A single sample gave rise to the 28 T cell receptor beta chains below, sequenced in a study of tumor and adjacent non-tumor tissue in lung cancer. A modified ARM-PCR protocol with three rounds of nested PCR amplified TCRbeta. TCRdb fed the multiplex PCR reads into MiXCR, producing one record per CDR3 protein. Of more than 70,000 distinct CDR3 sequences listed, around three fifths are singletons. This sample's RNA came from whole unsorted tissue. Sequencing was carried out using lung tumor tissue. These receptors all stem from a man between 65 and 80 years old with non-small cell lung cancer.

V and J are TRBV28 and TRBJ1-5, with 7 bases that match TRBD1. V trimming: 8 bases; J trimming: 5 bases; junction bases outside the gene matches: 9. The CDR3 sequence is 14 residues long. Germline loops: CDR1 MDHEN, CDR2 SYDVKM. The CDR3 protein is CASHNERGHQPQHF. Here the CDR3 DNA reads TGTGCCAGCCACAATGAGAGGGGGCATCAGCCCCAGCATTTT.

Concerning this clonotype: A much larger clone differs by one base, so this may be a read error. The chain joins TRBV10-3 to TRBJ2-2; weak D call: TRBD1 (6 bases). Germline loops: CDR1 ENHRY, CDR2 SYGVKD. This CDR3 has 14 amino acids. The CDR3 DNA sequence: TGTGCCATCAGCTTAAACGGACAGTCCGGGGAGCTGTCTTTT. Translated, it gives CAISLNGQSGELSF.

This clonotype was picked up one time. This may be a read error: a much more frequent sequence differs by one nucleotide. CDR3 loop: CASIFSWGDGYTF. The CDR3 region has the DNA TGTGCCAGCATTTTTAGTTGGGGAGATGGCTACACCTTC. The J gene is TRBJ1-2, the V gene TRBV14; D remains unclear. Germline loops: CDR1 SGHDN, CDR2 FVKESK. CDR3 size: 13 residues. V was shortened by 7 bases and J by 6 bases, with 15 bases between the two germline ends.

The chain links TRBV29-1 to TRBJ2-7, with a weak D call TRBD1 (6 bases). This CDR3 has 14 residues. Between the trimmed V and J ends, which lost 7 bases and 7 bases, there was a span of 23 bases. Germline V gene data show CDR1 as SQVTM and CDR2 as ANQGSEA. The CDR3: CSARVVQGYQEQYF. The DNA of the CDR3 is TGCAGCGCAAGGGTGGTACAGGGCTACCAGGAGCAGTACTTC.

A note on this clonotype: Its ends do not fully match the called genes, so a read error is possible. This chain uses TRBV20-1 with TRBJ2-1; D perhaps matches TRBD1 (6 bases). Per germline, CDR1 DFQATT and CDR2 SNEGSKA (reference sequence). CDR3 size: 15 residues. CDR3 coding DNA: TGCAGTACTAGAGACCTGGACAAGGGGACACGTGAGCAGTTCTTC. This gives the protein CSTRDLDKGTREQFF.

The sample holds a few counts of this clonotype. This may stem from a read error, because a much larger clone lies one nucleotide away. This rearrangement joins TRBV6-5 to TRBJ2-7; no clear D. CDR1 and CDR2 (germline): MNHEY, SVGAGI. The CDR3 runs to 14 residues. V lost 0 bases to trimming and J lost 3 bases, with 9 bases between them. The CDR3 DNA follows: TGTGCCAGCAGTTACTCGGTGAGAGGCTACGAGCAGTACTTC. Translating it yields CASSYSVRGYEQYF.

Ten or more counts support this clonotype. The V call is TRBV28, the J call TRBJ2-2; no clear D gene. CDR3 length equals 12 residues. Germline CDR1 MDHEN, CDR2 SYDVKM. Trimming left V 7 bases short and J 4 bases short, with 7 bases between. This CDR3 reads CASTSPTGELFF. The CDR3 DNA follows: TGTGCCAGCACCAGTCCCACCGGGGAGCTGTTTTTT.

This clonotype is a singleton in its sample. Being one base from a much bigger clone, this may be a read error. CDR3 protein: CARGGQGAYEQYF. The CDR3 coding sequence is TGTGCCAGAGGGGGCCAGGGGGCCTACGAGCAGTACTTC. The chain joins TRBV7-9 to TRBJ2-7, with TRBD1 matching over 7 bases. With 9 bases clipped from V and 2 bases from J, the junction kept 7 bases outside the gene matches. The length of the CDR3 is 13 residues. Germline lookup yields CDR1 SEHNR and CDR2 FQNEAQ (reference sequence).

V gene TRBV20-1 combines with J gene TRBJ2-7; D remains ambiguous. This CDR3 comprises 12 residues. Germline lookup yields CDR1 DFQATT and CDR2 SNEGSKA (reference sequence). Trimming cost V 5 bases and J 0 bases, with 8 bases left between them. CDR3 sequence reads: CSASGPSYEQYF. CDR3 DNA: TGCAGTGCTTCTGGGCCCTCCTACGAGCAGTACTTC.

This clonotype was observed a few times. The junction departs from germline at one end; a sequencing error may be responsible. The chain uses TRBV12-3 or TRBV12-4 and TRBJ2-1; TRBD1 aligns across 9 bases. The CDR3 covers 16 residues. The CDR3 DNA sequence: TGTGCCAGCAATCCGCTCCGGGACAGGGCCTGGGCTGAGCAATTCTTC. It yields the protein CASNPLRDRAWAEQFF.

With regard to this clonotype: A much larger clone differs by one base, so this may be a read error. The gene calls are TRBV5-1 and TRBJ2-2, with 9 positions matching TRBD1. Germline V lookup: CDR1 SGHRS, CDR2 YFSETQ. The CDR3 spans 15 residues. The CDR3 sequence is CAGSRDRAKAGELFF. DNA for the CDR3: TGCGCCGGCAGCCGGGACAGGGCTAAGGCCGGGGAGCTGTTTTTT. Full variable domain (remainder filled in from reference TRBV5-1 and TRBJ2-2): KAGVTQTPRYLIKTRGQQVTLSCSPISGHRSVSWYQQTPGQGLQFLFEYFSETQRNKGNFPGRFSGRQFSNSRSEMNVSTLELGDSALYLCAGSRDRAKAGELFFGEGSRLTVL.

This clonotype was recorded only once. One end of the junction fails to match germline, which may point to a read error. CDR3 amino acids: CASGQDVGGGAYEQYF. The CDR3 DNA follows: TGTGCCAGCGGCCAAGACGTCGGCGGGGGGGCATACGAGCAGTACTTC. This chain joins TRBV4-2 and TRBJ2-7; the match to TRBD2 covers 9 bases. The length of the CDR3 is 16 residues. Germline values: CDR1 LGHNA, CDR2 YNFKEQ.

Comments on this clonotype: One junction end does not reproduce the germline sequence, and a read error may be involved. The V gene is TRBV11-2, the J gene TRBJ2-5; no definite D call. The CDR3 contains 14 residues. Germline lookup yields CDR1 SGHAT and CDR2 FQNNGV. The chain's CDR3 is CASSLDPNQEIQYF. The DNA of the CDR3 is TGTGCCAGCAGCTTAGACCCTAACCAAGAGATCCAGTACTTC.

This chain joins TRBV11-2 and TRBJ2-3; no reliable D call. Germline-derived CDR1 and CDR2 are SGHAT and FQNNGV. This CDR3 has 12 amino acids. V dropped 4 bases and J dropped 4 bases, with 6 bases sitting between them. CDR3 nucleotides: TGTGCCAGCAGCTCATCCCCAGATACGCAGTATTTT. It codes for CASSSSPDTQYF. Filled out from reference TRBV11-2 and TRBJ2-3, the complete variable domain reads EAGVAQSPRYKIIEKRQSVAFWCNPISGHATLYWYQQILGQGPKLLIQFQNNGVVDDSQLPKDRFSAERLKGVDSTLKIQPAKLEDSAVYLCASSSSPDTQYFGPGTRLTVL.

This clonotype was detected only a few times. Possible read error: a much larger clone is one base away. This chain uses TRBV4-2 with TRBJ2-2; 8 bases line up with TRBD2. The CDR3 is 18 residues long. Germline V gene sequence: CDR1 LGHNA, CDR2 YNFKEQ. The CDR3 spells CTSSHPVSGGRHTGELFF. The CDR3 region has the DNA TGTACCAGCAGCCATCCAGTCTCGGGGGGGCGGCACACCGGGGAGCTGTTTTTT.

To note about this clonotype: A much larger clone differs from this one at a single base, so this may be a read error. This chain connects TRBV6-2 or TRBV6-3 to TRBJ2-7; TRBD1 or TRBD2 may be the D gene (5 bases each). This CDR3 spans 15 amino acids. Germline CDR1 and CDR2: MNHEY and SVGEGT. Trimming pared 6 bases from V and 0 bases from J, leaving 15 bases between. CDR3 nucleotides: TGTGCCAGCAGGGACACTGCCCGGGACTCCTACGAGCAGTACTTC. It translates to CASRDTARDSYEQYF.

V usage is TRBV18 and J usage is TRBJ1-1; D is unresolved. V dropped 2 bases and J dropped 2 bases, with 6 bases sitting between them. CDR3 length: 13 amino acids. Germline-derived CDR1 and CDR2 are KGHSH and LQKENI. DNA for the CDR3: TGTGCCAGCTCACCAGCAGGTAACACTGAAGCTTTCTTT. This gives the protein CASSPAGNTEAFF.

Notes on this clonotype: One base away lies a much larger clone, so this may be a sequencing read error. The chain recombines TRBV5-5 with TRBJ2-2; 7 bases map to TRBD2. Germline V gene data show CDR1 as SGHKS and CDR2 as YYEKEE (reference sequence). The CDR3 is made up of 15 amino acids. The CDR3 spells CPSSLRDYNTGELFF. The DNA of the CDR3 is TGTCCCAGCAGCTTGCGGGACTACAACACCGGGGAGCTGTTTTTT.

This clonotype has just a few counts. This may come from a read error, since a much larger clone is one base off. No conserved phenylalanine or tryptophan ends this CDR3, so it is likely a read error. The chain is built from TRBV2 and TRBJ1-1; weak D call: TRBD1 (6 bases). This CDR3 region has 14 residues. Germline V gene data show CDR1 as SNHLY and CDR2 as FYNNEI. V dropped 6 bases and J dropped 1 base, with 12 bases sitting between them. In DNA, the CDR3 is TGTGCCAGCAGGGGGACAATGGGGAACACTGAAGCTTTCTCT. Protein: CASRGTMGNTEAFS.

CDR3 nucleotides: TGTGCCAGCAGCTTAGCGGGGCTGGGAAGCGACTCGTTTTGGGAGCAGTACTTC. Its protein is CASSLAGLGSDSFWEQYF. The V and J genes are TRBV7-8 and TRBJ2-7, with a possible D match to TRBD1 (5 bases). The ends were cut back, 0 bases at V and 7 bases at J, with 25 bases in the middle. Germline CDR1 and CDR2: SGHVS and FQNEAQ. This CDR3 is built from 18 residues.

The rearrangement links TRBV6-5 to TRBJ2-7; TRBD2 aligns across 10 bases. V lost 3 bases and J lost 4; bases outside the gene matches: 9. This CDR3 region has 16 residues. Germline CDR1 MNHEY, CDR2 SVGAGI. The CDR3 spells CASSYRFWTSGYEQYF. CDR3 DNA: TGTGCCAGCAGTTATAGGTTTTGGACTAGCGGTTACGAGCAGTACTTC.

This clonotype was counted at least ten times. The genes are TRBV5-5 and TRBJ2-3; D call uncertain. Germline V gene sequence: CDR1 SGHKS, CDR2 YYEKEE (reference sequence). Trimming left V 1 base short and J 4 bases short, with 7 bases between. The CDR3 sequence is 13 residues long. CDR3 sequence: CASSLRSPDTQYF. In DNA form, the CDR3 reads TGTGCCAGCAGCTTGAGATCACCAGATACGCAGTATTTT. The full variable domain, completed using reference TRBV5-5 and TRBJ2-3, is DAGVTQSPTHLIKTRGQQVTLRCSPISGHKSVSWYQQVLGQGPQFIFQYYEKEERGRGNFPDRFSARQFPNYSSELNVNALLLGDSALYLCASSLRSPDTQYFGPGTRLTVL.

V usage is TRBV28 and J usage is TRBJ1-2; D is uncertain. The V end lost 3 bases, the J end lost 6 bases, and 14 bases lay between the germline ends. This CDR3 contains 14 residues. Per the germline V gene, CDR1 is MDHEN and CDR2 is SYDVKM. CDR3 loop: CASSFRMLGDGYTF. CDR3 in DNA: TGTGCCAGCAGTTTTAGGATGCTGGGCGATGGCTACACCTTC.

A note on this clonotype: Sequence at one end of the junction differs from germline and may be a read error. The CDR3 coding sequence is TGTGTCAGCAGCTTGGGCCCAGCTCAGTCCCGGGGCACCTTC. Protein product: CVSSLGPAQSRGTF. The gene calls are TRBV5-6 and TRBJ1-2; D unclear. The CDR3 has 14 amino acids. From germline, CDR1 is SGHDT and CDR2 YYEEEE.

The sample holds a few counts of this clonotype. This sequence may be a read error, since a much larger clone differs from it by one base. V is TRBV6-5 and J is TRBJ2-5; D is unresolved. CDR1 and CDR2 (germline): MNHEY, SVGAGI. CDR3 length: 16 residues. The DNA of the CDR3 is TGTGCCAGCAATTACGGGTTGGTCGATCTCGGGGAGACCCAGTACTTC. Amino acids: CASNYGLVDLGETQYF.

The V gene is TRBV10-3, the J gene TRBJ2-4; D possibly corresponds to TRBD1 (5 bases). Trimming cost V 9 bases and J 9 bases, with 24 bases left between them. The CDR3 totals 15 residues. The germline V gene encodes CDR1 ENHRY and CDR2 SYGVKD. The CDR3 DNA reads as TGTGCCATTAATGAGTCAACCCCCAGCCAGGGCATTCAGTACTTC. Its protein is CAINESTPSQGIQYF.

A single count supports this clonotype. V gene TRBV11-1 combines with J gene TRBJ2-1; D remains ambiguous. Germline CDR1 is SGHAT and CDR2 is FQDESV (reference sequence). Trimming took off 10 bases at V and 10 bases at J, with 14 bases between the two ends. The CDR3 contains 11 residues. The CDR3 nucleotides are TGTGCCAAAAGCCTAACCAAAGAGCAGTTCTTC. It encodes CAKSLTKEQFF.

A remark on this clonotype: A much larger clone lies one base from this, so it may be a read error. This chain joins TRBV20-1 and TRBJ2-1; no clear D gene. Germline CDR1 is DFQATT and CDR2 is SNEGSKA (reference sequence). The CDR3 has 14 residues. CDR3 protein: CNAISAGSYNEQFF. The CDR3 region has the DNA TGCAATGCCATCTCGGCCGGCTCCTACAATGAGCAGTTCTTC.